What follows are 15 T cell receptor beta chains derived from one specimen sequenced in a study of identical twins. TCRdb re-analysed the 5' RACE reads in MiXCR, keeping a single row per CDR3 protein. This table has about 660,000 distinct CDR3 sequences, around 8.3% appearing once. This same sample was also part of a study on yellow fever vaccine responses in identical twins.

The sequenced material came from PBMCs. The receptors come from a woman under 30 in good health.

This sequence joins TRBV7-9 and TRBJ2-7; no clear D gene. The germline V and J ends were trimmed by 4 bases and 0 bases, with 7 bases remaining between them. The germline V gene encodes CDR1 SEHNR and CDR2 FQNEAQ (reference sequence). The CDR3 loop spans 13 amino acids. As DNA, the CDR3 is TGTGCCAGCAGCTACGAAATCTCCTACGAGCAGTACTTC. Protein sequence: CASSYEISYEQYF.

This chain uses TRBV20-1 with TRBJ2-7; 13 nucleotides agree with TRBD2. This CDR3 contains 16 residues. The germline V gene has CDR1 DFQATT and CDR2 SNEGSKA (reference sequence). V gave up 6 bases and J gave up 3 bases; unmatched junction bases: 11. CDR3 DNA: TGCAGTGCCGATGGTCGGACTAGCGGGAGTGACTACGAGCAGTACTTC. Its translation: CSADGRTSGSDYEQYF.

In its sample, this clonotype was seen a few times. The chain is built from TRBV4-1 and TRBJ1-2; a possible D gene is TRBD1 (6 bases). The V gene lost 0 bases and the J gene lost 4 bases, with 12 bases spanning the gap. The CDR3 length is 15 residues. Germline-derived CDR1 and CDR2 are MGHRA and YSYEKL. DNA for the CDR3: TGCGCCAGCAGCCAAGATCTCCGGGGGGCCTATGGCTACACCTTC. Protein: CASSQDLRGAYGYTF.

This clonotype was seen a few times. V is TRBV12-3 or TRBV12-4 and J is TRBJ2-5, with D possibly matching TRBD1 (6 bases). V was cut by 3 bases and J by 2 bases, with 16 bases left in between. CDR3 length: 16 residues. CDR3 nucleotide sequence: TGTGCCAGCAGTTTTCCCCCCCAGGGGCTACAAGAGACCCAGTACTTC. Translating gives CASSFPPQGLQETQYF.

V is TRBV20-1 and J is TRBJ2-2; the match to TRBD2 covers 11 bases. From germline, CDR1 is DFQATT and CDR2 SNEGSKA (reference sequence). Trimming took 5 bases from V and 6 from J; bases not matched to a gene: 17. The CDR3 spans 18 residues. This CDR3 is CSAAPQTSGVGNPGELFF. The CDR3 DNA follows: TGCAGTGCTGCCCCCCAGACTAGCGGGGTAGGAAATCCCGGGGAGCTGTTTTTT.

This clonotype was seen a few times. The J gene is TRBJ2-7, the V gene TRBV28; D assignment may be TRBD1 or TRBD2 (5 bases each). CDR1 MDHEN and CDR2 SYDVKM come from the germline V gene. The CDR3 extends over 15 amino acids. V lost 6 bases to trimming and J lost 0 bases, with 15 bases between them. The CDR3 nucleotides read TGTGCCAGCAGCCTCGGTTGGGGGAGCTCCTACGAGCAGTACTTC. It yields the protein CASSLGWGSSYEQYF.

This chain uses TRBV9 with TRBJ1-1; no reliable D call. Trimming removed 2 bases from V and 2 bases from J, with 13 bases in between. The germline CDR1 and CDR2 sequences are SGDLS and YYNGEE. The CDR3 sequence is 15 residues long. The chain's CDR3 is CASSVSSDINTEAFF. The CDR3 region has the DNA TGTGCCAGCAGCGTTAGCTCGGATATCAACACTGAAGCTTTCTTT.

V gene TRBV29-1 combines with J gene TRBJ1-5; tentative D call: TRBD1 (5 bases). Germline CDR1 is SQVTM and CDR2 is ANQGSEA. V lost 7 bases to trimming and J lost 3 bases, with 10 bases between them. The CDR3 length is 12 residues. The DNA for the CDR3 is TGCAGCGGTGGGGGACCCAATCAGCCCCAGCATTTT. Its protein product is CSGGGPNQPQHF.

The genes are TRBV5-1 and TRBJ2-1; D may correspond to TRBD1 or TRBD2 (5 bases each). Germline V CDR1 and CDR2: SGHRS, YFSETQ. The CDR3 contains 16 residues. The V end lost 4 bases, the J end lost 10 bases, and 24 bases lay between the germline ends. This CDR3 reads CASSGLRDPVMGEQFF. In nucleotides, the CDR3 is TGCGCCAGCAGCGGACTCCGGGACCCCGTAATGGGAGAGCAGTTCTTC. The variable domain in full, completed from reference TRBV5-1 and TRBJ2-1, reads KAGVTQTPRYLIKTRGQQVTLSCSPISGHRSVSWYQQTPGQGLQFLFEYFSETQRNKGNFPGRFSGRQFSNSRSEMNVSTLELGDSALYLCASSGLRDPVMGEQFFGPGTRLTVL.

This clonotype was detected only once. At one end the junction does not follow the germline gene, possibly because of a read error. This chain connects TRBV2 to TRBJ2-7, with 7 bases lining up with TRBD1. CDR3 size: 12 residues. Germline CDR1 SNHLY, CDR2 FYNNEI. The CDR3 sequence: CASSPGQLWGFF. The CDR3 DNA follows: TGTGCCAGCAGCCCGGGACAGTTATGGGGGTTTTTC.

Ten or more counts support this clonotype. V is TRBV5-1 and J is TRBJ1-1, with a possible D match to TRBD1 (6 bases). V lost 4 bases and J lost 1, with 11 bases in between. Germline V gene sequence: CDR1 SGHRS, CDR2 YFSETQ. The CDR3 sequence is 14 residues long. CDR3 in DNA: TGCGCCAGCAGCATACAGGGAGGGAACACTGAAGCTTTCTTT. This gives the protein CASSIQGGNTEAFF.

The rearrangement uses TRBV5-6 and TRBJ2-7, with a possible D match to TRBD2 (6 bases). V was trimmed by 0 bases and J by 2 bases, leaving 12 bases between them. Germline V gene data show CDR1 as SGHDT and CDR2 as YYEEEE. This CDR3 has 15 residues. The CDR3 sequence: CASSLGGGFTYEQYF. CDR3 sequence (DNA): TGTGCCAGCAGCTTGGGGGGAGGTTTCACCTACGAGCAGTACTTC.

The chain links TRBV6-2 or TRBV6-3 to TRBJ2-3, with a tentative D call TRBD2 (6 bases). CDR1 and CDR2 from the germline V gene are MNHEY and SVGEGT. The length of the CDR3 is 15 residues. V was pared by 6 bases and J by 2 bases, with 15 bases between. CDR3 sequence: CASSNGLRFTDTQYF. The DNA of the CDR3 is TGTGCCAGCAGCAACGGACTACGGTTCACAGATACGCAGTATTTT.

The table lists this clonotype with many counts. V and J are TRBV6-5 and TRBJ1-2, with D unresolved. CDR3 size: 11 residues. Germline assignment: CDR1 MNHEY and CDR2 SVGAGI. V gave up 6 bases and J gave up 10 bases, with 12 bases separating them. For the CDR3, the DNA is TGTGCCAGCAGGGGGTTCGTGGACTACACCTTC. This encodes CASRGFVDYTF.

This clonotype has just a few counts. The chain has TRBV12-3 or TRBV12-4 and TRBJ2-5; D may match TRBD1 or TRBD2 (6 bases each). CDR3 length equals 14 residues. Trimming took 7 bases from V and 5 from J, leaving 17 bases between them. This chain's CDR3 is CASTSGGLVETQYF. The CDR3 DNA sequence: TGTGCCAGCACCTCTGGGGGGCTCGTGGAGACCCAGTACTTC.